A selection of T cell receptor beta chains follows, all from one sample in a study of graft-versus-host responses after intestinal transplantation. Which antigens these TCRs recognize remains unknown. Data came from immunoSEQ multiplex PCR; TCRdb stores just in-frame clones and leaves some out. The sample has about 41,000 clones, 95% seen once; the top ten hold 0.5% to 0.55%. Source: unstimulated CD8+ T cells sorted from spleen or lymph node cells, taken before transplant. Receptors were obtained from a human donor who was the organ donor for an intestinal transplant. Both conserved end residues are part of each CDR3. The D gene is left open where the match is weak. Not every row has a clone size; where given, it reads once, few, many or a size class.

V,D,size,J,CDR3,DNA
TRBV19,TRBD2,-,TRBJ2-5,CASRPWPGREEETQYF,TGTGCCAGCAGGCCCTGGCCAGGGAGGGAAGAAGAGACCCAGTACTTC
TRBV6-1,-,-,TRBJ1-2,CASSPVSSTSLGYTF,TGTGCCAGCAGCCCAGTTAGTTCGACAAGTCTAGGCTACACCTTC
TRBV27,-,-,TRBJ2-7,CASSLLGALPYEQYF,TGTGCCAGCAGTTTATTGGGCGCCCTACCCTACGAGCAGTACTTC
TRBV21-1,-,-,TRBJ2-2,CASCQTGDTGELFF,TGTGCCAGCTGCCAAACAGGGGACACCGGGGAGCTGTTTTTT
TRBV10-2,-,-,TRBJ2-7,CASSEGQNYEQYF,TGCGCCAGCAGTGAAGGACAGAACTACGAGCAGTACTTC
TRBV29-1,-,-,TRBJ2-7,CSCRDSGYEQYF,TGCAGCTGCCGGGACTCCGGCTACGAGCAGTACTTC
TRBV5-6,-,-,TRBJ2-7,CASSYGQPTYEQYF,TGTGCCAGCAGCTATGGACAACCCACCTACGAGCAGTACTTC
TRBV27,-,-,TRBJ2-3,CASSLAGFSTDTQYF,TGTGCCAGCAGTTTAGCGGGGTTTAGCACAGATACGCAGTATTTT
TRBV6-5,TRBD1,-,TRBJ2-7,CASSYLRDRYPVRYF,TGTGCCAGCAGTTACCTACGGGACAGGTACCCGGTGCGGTACTTC
TRBV12-5,TRBD1,-,TRBJ2-7,CASGLRGTGAYEQYF,TGTGCTAGTGGTCTTAGGGGGACAGGGGCCTACGAGCAGTACTTC
TRBV7-8,-,-,TRBJ2-7,CASSFFLGLYTRVGNEQYF,TGTGCCAGCAGTTTTTTCCTTGGACTTTACACAAGGGTAGGCAACGAGCAGTACTTC
TRBV4-1,-,-,TRBJ2-1,CASSQVGVYNEQFF,TGCGCCAGCAGCCAAGTGGGGGTCTACAATGAGCAGTTCTTC
TRBV6-1,-,-,TRBJ2-1,CASSDSGQAYNEQFF,TGTGCCAGCAGTGACTCTGGCCAGGCCTACAATGAGCAGTTCTTC
TRBV6-4,-,-,TRBJ2-5,CASSPGPQETQYF,TGTGCCAGCAGCCCTGGGCCGCAAGAGACCCAGTACTTC
TRBV13,-,-,TRBJ2-1,CASSPSGALSIYNEQFF,TGTGCCAGCAGCCCCTCCGGGGCCCTCTCAATTTACAATGAGCAGTTCTTC
TRBV19,-,-,TRBJ1-2,CASSMGRHSIYGYTF,TGTGCCAGTAGTATGGGCAGACATTCTATATATGGCTACACCTTC
TRBV4-1,TRBD1,-,TRBJ1-4,CASSQGGQGKRKLFF,TGCGCCAGCAGCCAAGGAGGACAGGGGAAGAGAAAACTGTTTTTT
TRBV6-5,TRBD1,once,TRBJ2-6,CASSYEGAGANVLTF,TGTGCCAGCAGTTATGAGGGGGCAGGGGCCAACGTCCTGACTTTC
TRBV15,TRBD1,-,TRBJ2-1,CATSTAGQGHNEQFF,TGTGCCACCAGCACCGCGGGACAGGGCCACAATGAGCAGTTCTTC
TRBV9,-,-,TRBJ2-2,CASSDVPGELFF,TGTGCCAGCAGCGATGTCCCCGGGGAGCTGTTTTTT
TRBV5-8,TRBD1,-,TRBJ2-7,CASSSATGDHPFYEQYF,TGTGCCAGCAGCTCTGCGACAGGGGATCACCCGTTCTACGAGCAGTACTTC
TRBV21-1,-,-,TRBJ2-4,CASSAPGTVGLAKNIQYF,TGTGCCAGCAGCGCACCCGGGACAGTTGGGCTAGCCAAAAACATTCAGTACTTC
TRBV7-2,-,-,TRBJ2-5,CASSLGGWWGKETQYF,TGTGCCAGCAGCTTAGGTGGCTGGTGGGGGAAAGAGACCCAGTACTTC
TRBV7-2,TRBD2,-,TRBJ2-1,CASSLELAGGYNEQFF,TGTGCCAGCAGCTTAGAACTAGCGGGGGGATACAATGAGCAGTTCTTC
TRBV27,-,-,TRBJ2-1,CASSSARRGPYNEQFF,TGTGCCAGCAGCTCCGCGCGGAGGGGACCCTACAATGAGCAGTTCTTC
TRBV6-5,-,-,TRBJ2-1,CASSYSKGGNEQFF,TGTGCCAGCAGTTACTCGAAGGGTGGGAATGAGCAGTTCTTC
TRBV5-5,TRBD2,-,TRBJ2-3,CASSLSVSGGLATDTQYF,TGTGCCAGCAGCTTGTCGGTTAGCGGGGGCCTAGCCACAGATACGCAGTATTTT
TRBV4-3,-,-,TRBJ2-3,CASSQETPSTDTQYF,TGCGCCAGCAGCCAAGAGACCCCCAGCACAGATACGCAGTATTTT
TRBV10-1,-,-,TRBJ1-2,CASRQVCYGYTF,TGCGCCAGCAGACAGGTTTGCTATGGCTACACCTTC
TRBV27,-,once,TRBJ2-7,CASSSDYEQYF,TGTGCCAGCAGTTCCGACTACGAGCAGTACTTC
TRBV19,-,-,TRBJ1-1,CASADGTGTEAFF,TGTGCCAGCGCTGACGGGACGGGGACTGAAGCTTTCTTT
TRBV15,TRBD2,-,TRBJ2-1,CATSRDRPSGPYNEQFF,TGTGCCACCAGCAGAGATCGGCCTAGCGGGCCCTACAATGAGCAGTTCTTC
TRBV5-1,TRBD1,-,TRBJ2-2,CASLGQGASGELFF,TGCGCCAGCTTGGGACAGGGGGCGTCCGGGGAGCTGTTTTTT
TRBV4-2,-,-,TRBJ2-1,CASRASGGHKFDNEQFF,TGTGCCAGCAGGGCTTCCGGGGGGCATAAATTCGACAATGAGCAGTTCTTC
TRBV5-6,-,-,TRBJ1-1,CASSPVGMNTEAFF,TGTGCCAGCAGCCCCGTCGGTATGAACACTGAAGCTTTCTTT
TRBV27,-,-,TRBJ2-1,CASSLFPQVSSYNEQFF,TGTGCCAGCAGTTTATTCCCACAGGTTAGCTCCTACAATGAGCAGTTCTTC
TRBV7-2,-,-,TRBJ2-1,CASSLFEGINEQFF,TGTGCCAGCAGCTTATTCGAGGGGATCAATGAGCAGTTCTTC
TRBV7-3,-,-,TRBJ1-6,CASSRQQNSPLHF,TGTGCCAGCAGTCGACAGCAAAATTCACCCCTCCACTTT
TRBV9,TRBD1,-,TRBJ1-2,CASSSTGGREDGYTF,TGTGCCAGCAGCTCGACAGGGGGTCGAGAGGATGGCTACACCTTC
TRBV10-3,-,once,TRBJ2-7,CAISEWGSSYEQYF,TGTGCCATCAGTGAGTGGGGGAGCTCCTACGAGCAGTACTTC
TRBV27,-,-,TRBJ2-3,CASSLGLRPDTQYF,TGTGCCAGCAGTTTGGGACTCCGTCCAGATACGCAGTATTTT
TRBV27,-,-,TRBJ1-5,CASSPNSNQPQHF,TGTGCCAGCAGTCCTAATAGCAATCAGCCCCAGCATTTT
TRBV10-2,TRBD2,-,TRBJ2-7,CASSWGGSLGEQYF,TGCGCCAGCAGTTGGGGGGGGTCTCTTGGCGAGCAGTACTTC
TRBV5-6,-,-,TRBJ2-1,CASKLGYNEQFF,TGTGCCAGCAAACTAGGTTACAATGAGCAGTTCTTC